A single sample is the source of the 11 T cell receptor beta chains below, sequenced in a study of cytomegalovirus exposure and HLA in healthy donors. PCR amplification relied on 60 Vbeta primers (plus 13 Jbeta primers). TCRdb keeps only in-frame clones here, not all; method: immunoSEQ multiplex PCR. Here the sample spans roughly 60,000 clones, around 77% being singletons. Sequencing used PBMCs. These receptors originate from a woman between 40 and 50 years old in good health and CMV-seropositive.

This clone was observed once. The rearrangement links TRBV9 to TRBJ2-1, with 9 bases that match TRBD2. The CDR3 runs 15 residues. CDR1 SGDLS and CDR2 YYNGEE come from the germline V gene. V was pared by 2 bases and J by 4 bases, with 4 bases of the junction left unmatched. CDR3 coding DNA: TGTGCCAGCAGCGTTGCGGGGGGGCCTTACAATGAGCAGTTCTTC. It specifies CASSVAGGPYNEQFF.

J is TRBJ1-5 and V is TRBV2; tentative D call: TRBD1 (6 bases). In germline, CDR1 is SNHLY, CDR2 FYNNEI. The CDR3 contains 17 residues. V lost 7 bases and J 9 bases, leaving 28 bases between the germline ends. CDR3 nucleotide sequence: TGTGCCAGCACCCCGGTAGGCACAGGGACCACCTGGGGGCCCCAGCATTTT. It yields the protein CASTPVGTGTTWGPQHF.

The chain couples TRBV19 to TRBJ1-3; 10 bases are a match to TRBD1. Germline loops: CDR1 LNHDA, CDR2 SQIVND (reference sequence). This CDR3 spans 20 amino acids. V shed 6 bases, J shed 0 bases, and the junction held 17 bases outside the gene matches. The CDR3 loop reads CASSPVGDRGPNFSGNTIYF. The CDR3 nucleotides are TGTGCCAGTAGCCCGGTCGGGGACAGGGGACCTAATTTCTCTGGAAACACCATATATTTT.

This chain joins TRBV6-1 and TRBJ2-1; D call uncertain. This CDR3 comprises 16 residues. Germline V lookup: CDR1 MNHNS, CDR2 SASEGT. V lost 3 bases and J 0 bases, leaving 12 bases between the germline ends. The CDR3 loop is CASSDRPPSSYNEQFF. CDR3 coding DNA: TGTGCCAGCAGTGACAGGCCCCCCAGCTCCTACAATGAGCAGTTCTTC.

The chain links TRBV7-9 to TRBJ2-1, with 9 nucleotides matching TRBD2. This CDR3 has 17 residues. V lost 5 bases, J lost 1 base, and 9 bases stayed unmatched. Germline V gives CDR1 SEHNR, CDR2 FQNEAQ (reference sequence). The CDR3, as DNA: TGTGCCAGCAGCCAAACAGCGGGGGGCCGATCCTACAATGAGCAGTTCTTC. It is translated as CASSQTAGGRSYNEQFF.

This clone turned up a few times. The V and J genes are TRBV6-5 and TRBJ1-1, with D unresolved. V shed 0 bases and J shed 2 bases, with 4 bases lying between them. The V gene's germline CDR1 is MNHEY and CDR2 SVGAGI. This CDR3 has 13 amino acids. The DNA for the CDR3 is TGTGCCAGCAGTTACTCGTTAAACACTGAAGCTTTCTTT. Its protein is CASSYSLNTEAFF.

Concerning this clone itself: A much larger clone is a single base away; this may be a read error. The rearrangement joins TRBV10-2 to TRBJ2-6, with D tentatively TRBD1 (5 bases). CDR3 length: 15 residues. Germline CDR1 and CDR2: WSHSY and SAAADI. Written as DNA, the CDR3 is TGCGCCAGCAGATTAGACAGTGCTGGGGCCGACGTCCTGACTTTC. Amino acid sequence: CASRLDSAGADVLTF.

In this sample, this clone turned up a few times. The chain combines TRBV25-1 with TRBJ2-3, with D uncertain. V dropped 4 bases and J dropped 2 bases, with 7 bases sitting between them. Germline V gene sequence: CDR1 MGHDK, CDR2 SYGVNS. This CDR3 region has 13 residues. The CDR3 reads CASSVLDTDTQYF. As DNA, the CDR3 is TGTGCCAGCAGTGTTCTAGACACAGATACGCAGTATTTT.

About this clone itself: Germline is not matched at one junction end, which may reflect a read error. V is TRBV7-9 and J is TRBJ1-6; 11 bases fit TRBD1. In germline, CDR1 is SEHNR, CDR2 FQNEAQ (reference sequence). The CDR3 sequence is 17 residues long. In DNA form, the CDR3 reads TGTTCCAGCAGACCATCCGGGACAGGGGGAATCAGGTCACCCCTCCACTTT. Translation: CSSRPSGTGGIRSPLHF.

This clone was observed a single time. This rearrangement joins TRBV19 to TRBJ1-6; maybe TRBD1 (6 bases). Germline V gene lookup returns CDR1 LNHDA and CDR2 SQIVND (reference sequence). This CDR3 contains 13 residues. V was cut by 9 bases and J by 16 bases, with 22 bases left in between. The CDR3 bases are TGTGCCAGCCTACAGGGTCCGTCCGACAAACTCCACTTT. Residues: CASLQGPSDKLHF. Variable domain in full (rest from reference TRBV19 and TRBJ1-6): DGGITQSPKYLFRKEGQNVTLSCEQNLNHDAMYWYRQDPGQGLRLIYYSQIVNDFQKGDIAEGYSVSREKKESFPLTVTSAQKNPTAFYLCASLQGPSDKLHFGNGTRLTVT.

The V call is TRBV12-5, the J call TRBJ2-1; D not resolved. CDR1 and CDR2 (germline): LGHNT, FRNRAP. With 1 base removed from V and 7 bases from J, the gap between germline ends came to 2 bases. The CDR3 totals 11 residues. CDR3 sequence reads: CASGLANEQFF. The CDR3 region has the DNA TGTGCTAGTGGTTTGGCGAATGAGCAGTTCTTC.